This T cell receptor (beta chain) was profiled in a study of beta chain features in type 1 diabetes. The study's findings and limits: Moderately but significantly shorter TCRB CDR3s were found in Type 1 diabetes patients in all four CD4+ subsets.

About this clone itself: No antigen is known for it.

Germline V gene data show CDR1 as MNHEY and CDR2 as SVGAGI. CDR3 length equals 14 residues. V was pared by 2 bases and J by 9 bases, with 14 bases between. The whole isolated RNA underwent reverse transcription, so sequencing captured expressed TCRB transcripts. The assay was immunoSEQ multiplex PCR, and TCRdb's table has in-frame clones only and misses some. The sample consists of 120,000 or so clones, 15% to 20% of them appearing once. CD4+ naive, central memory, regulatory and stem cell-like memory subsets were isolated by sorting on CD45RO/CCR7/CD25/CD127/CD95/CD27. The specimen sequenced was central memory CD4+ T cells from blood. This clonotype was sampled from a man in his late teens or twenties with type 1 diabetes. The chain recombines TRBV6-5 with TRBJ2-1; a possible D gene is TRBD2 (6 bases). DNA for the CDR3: TGTGCCAGCAGTTACGGGACTCCCCTCCCTGAGCAGTTCTTC. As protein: CASSYGTPLPEQFF.